The text below deals with one T cell receptor (beta chain). Its antigen is not identified. The data derive from a study of CD8 T cells in ankylosing spondylitis. The CDR3 extends over 15 amino acids. The ends were cut back, 5 bases at V and 0 bases at J, with 11 bases in the middle. Germline CDR1 and CDR2: MNHNS and SASEGT. Study conclusions and caveats: Reportedly, disease-linked clones are significantly enriched in ankylosing spondylitis patients' matched synovial fluid. A TCR beta motif of 8 or 9 highly homologous variants appeared characteristic of ankylosing spondylitis blood.

TCRdb re-analysed the 5' RACE reads in MiXCR, keeping a single row per CDR3 protein. The data contain roughly 280,000 distinct CDR3 sequences, 15% to 20% of them singletons. The rearrangement links TRBV6-1 to TRBJ2-1; D possibly corresponds to TRBD2 (6 bases). The receptor comes from a male donor with ankylosing spondylitis or in good health (not recorded which). Sequencing was carried out using blood, either unsorted or a sorted T cell fraction (not recorded which). CDR3 in DNA: TGTGCCAGCAGTACAGACGGGAGCTCCTACAATGAGCAGTTCTTC. Residues: CASSTDGSSYNEQFF.